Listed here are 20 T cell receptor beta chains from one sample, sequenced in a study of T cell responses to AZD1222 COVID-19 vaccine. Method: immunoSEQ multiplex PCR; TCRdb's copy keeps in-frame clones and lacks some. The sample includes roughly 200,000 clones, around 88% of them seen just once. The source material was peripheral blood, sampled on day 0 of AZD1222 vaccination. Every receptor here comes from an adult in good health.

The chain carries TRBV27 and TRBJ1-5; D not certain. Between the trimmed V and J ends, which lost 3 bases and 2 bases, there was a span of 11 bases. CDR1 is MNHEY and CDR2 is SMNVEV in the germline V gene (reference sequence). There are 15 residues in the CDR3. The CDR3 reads CASSLSLVGNQPQHF. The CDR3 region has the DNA TGTGCCAGCAGTTTGAGTCTAGTGGGCAATCAGCCCCAGCATTTT.

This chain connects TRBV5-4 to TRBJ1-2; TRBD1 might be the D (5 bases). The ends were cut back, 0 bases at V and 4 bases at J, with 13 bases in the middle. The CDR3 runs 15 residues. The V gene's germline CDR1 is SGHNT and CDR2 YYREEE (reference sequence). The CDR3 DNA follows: TGTGCCAGCAGCTTGGCCGGGGGGTTGGGCTATGGCTACACCTTC. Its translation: CASSLAGGLGYGYTF.

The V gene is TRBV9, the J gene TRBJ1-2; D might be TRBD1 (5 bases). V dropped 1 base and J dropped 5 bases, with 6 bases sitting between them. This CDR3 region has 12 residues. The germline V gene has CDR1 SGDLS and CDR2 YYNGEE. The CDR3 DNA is TGTGCCAGCAGCGTACAGGGTTATGGCTACACCTTC. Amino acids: CASSVQGYGYTF.

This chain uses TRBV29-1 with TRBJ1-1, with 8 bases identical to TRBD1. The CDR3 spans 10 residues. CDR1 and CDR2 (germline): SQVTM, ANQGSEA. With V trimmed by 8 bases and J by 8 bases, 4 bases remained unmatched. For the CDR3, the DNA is TGCAGCACTGGACAGGGCGAAGCTTTCTTT. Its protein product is CSTGQGEAFF.

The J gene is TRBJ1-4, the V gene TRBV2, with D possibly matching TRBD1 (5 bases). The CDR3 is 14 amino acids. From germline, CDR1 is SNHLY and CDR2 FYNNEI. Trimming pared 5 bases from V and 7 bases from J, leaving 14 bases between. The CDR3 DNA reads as TGTGCCAGCAGTTGGAGGGGTGGAGGTGAAAAACTGTTTTTT. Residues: CASSWRGGGEKLFF.

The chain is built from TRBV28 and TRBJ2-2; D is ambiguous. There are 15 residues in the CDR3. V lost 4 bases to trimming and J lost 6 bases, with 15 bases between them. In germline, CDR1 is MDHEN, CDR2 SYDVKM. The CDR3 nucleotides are TGTGCCAGCAGTTCTTTTGCACGGTCCCCCGGGGAGCTGTTTTTT. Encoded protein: CASSSFARSPGELFF.

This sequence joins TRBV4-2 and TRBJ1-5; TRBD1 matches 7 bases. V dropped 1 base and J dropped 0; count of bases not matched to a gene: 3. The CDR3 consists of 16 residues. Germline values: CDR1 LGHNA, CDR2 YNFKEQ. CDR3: CASSQGAGGSNQPQHF. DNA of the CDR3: TGTGCCAGCAGCCAAGGAGCAGGGGGTAGCAATCAGCCCCAGCATTTT.

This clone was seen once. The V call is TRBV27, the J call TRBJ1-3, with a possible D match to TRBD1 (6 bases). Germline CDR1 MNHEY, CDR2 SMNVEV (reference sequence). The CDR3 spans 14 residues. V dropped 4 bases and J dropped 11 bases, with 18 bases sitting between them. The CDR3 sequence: CASSYARGAIPIYF. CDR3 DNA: TGTGCCAGCAGTTACGCCCGGGGGGCAATCCCCATATATTTT.

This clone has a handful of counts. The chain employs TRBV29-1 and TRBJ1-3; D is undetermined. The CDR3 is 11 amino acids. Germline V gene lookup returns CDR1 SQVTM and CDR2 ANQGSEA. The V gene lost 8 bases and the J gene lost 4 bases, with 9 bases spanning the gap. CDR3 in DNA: TGCAGCACCTCACACGGAAACACCATATATTTT. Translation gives CSTSHGNTIYF. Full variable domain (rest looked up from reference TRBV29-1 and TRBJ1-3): SAVISQKPSRDICQRGTSLTIQCQVDSQVTMMFWYRQQPGQSLTLIATANQGSEATYESGFVIDKFPISRPNLTFSTLTVSNMSPEDSSIYLCSTSHGNTIYFGEGSWLTVV.

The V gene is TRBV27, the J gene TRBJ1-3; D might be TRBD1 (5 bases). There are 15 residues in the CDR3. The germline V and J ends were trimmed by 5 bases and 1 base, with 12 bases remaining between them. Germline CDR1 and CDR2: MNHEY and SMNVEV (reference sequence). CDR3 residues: CASSLRAKSGNTIYF. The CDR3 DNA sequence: TGTGCCAGCAGTCTCAGGGCTAAATCTGGAAACACCATATATTTT.

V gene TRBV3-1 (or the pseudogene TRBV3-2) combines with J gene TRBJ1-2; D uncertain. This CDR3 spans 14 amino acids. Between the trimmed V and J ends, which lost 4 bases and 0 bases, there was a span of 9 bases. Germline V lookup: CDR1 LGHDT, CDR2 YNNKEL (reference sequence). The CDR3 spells CASSRAGPNYGYTF. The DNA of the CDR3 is TGTGCCAGCAGCCGGGCAGGCCCTAACTATGGCTACACCTTC.

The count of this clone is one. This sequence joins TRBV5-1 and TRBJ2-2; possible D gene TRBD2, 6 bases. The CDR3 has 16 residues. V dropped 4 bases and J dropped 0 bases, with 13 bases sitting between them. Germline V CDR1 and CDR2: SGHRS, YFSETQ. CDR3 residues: CASSLRGVTNTGELFF. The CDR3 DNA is TGCGCCAGCAGCCTCCGCGGGGTTACGAACACCGGGGAGCTGTTTTTT.

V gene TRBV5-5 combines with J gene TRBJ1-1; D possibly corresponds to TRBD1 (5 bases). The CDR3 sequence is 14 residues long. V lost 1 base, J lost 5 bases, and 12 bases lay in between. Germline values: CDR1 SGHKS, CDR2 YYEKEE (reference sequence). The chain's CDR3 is CASSLMGEGTEAFF. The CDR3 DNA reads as TGTGCCAGCAGCTTGATGGGGGAAGGAACTGAAGCTTTCTTT.

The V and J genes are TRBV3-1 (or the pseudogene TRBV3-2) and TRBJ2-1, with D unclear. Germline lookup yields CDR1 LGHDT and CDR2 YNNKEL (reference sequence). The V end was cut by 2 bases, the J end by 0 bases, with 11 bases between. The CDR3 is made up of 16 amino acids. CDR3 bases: TGTGCCAGCAGCCAAACGTCTTTTCTCTCCTACAATGAGCAGTTCTTC. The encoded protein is CASSQTSFLSYNEQFF.

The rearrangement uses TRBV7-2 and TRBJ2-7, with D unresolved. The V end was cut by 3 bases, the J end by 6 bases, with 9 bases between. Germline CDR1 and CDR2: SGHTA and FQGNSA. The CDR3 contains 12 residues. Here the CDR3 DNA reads TGTGCCAGCAGCTTGGGCAGGCTCGAGCAGTACTTC. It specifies CASSLGRLEQYF.

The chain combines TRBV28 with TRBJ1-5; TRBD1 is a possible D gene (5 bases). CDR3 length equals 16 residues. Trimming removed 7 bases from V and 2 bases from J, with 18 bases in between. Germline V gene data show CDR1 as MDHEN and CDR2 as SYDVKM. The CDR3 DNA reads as TGTGCCAGCACCTCGGGGACCCGCTGGGGCAATCAGCCCCAGCATTTT. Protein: CASTSGTRWGNQPQHF.

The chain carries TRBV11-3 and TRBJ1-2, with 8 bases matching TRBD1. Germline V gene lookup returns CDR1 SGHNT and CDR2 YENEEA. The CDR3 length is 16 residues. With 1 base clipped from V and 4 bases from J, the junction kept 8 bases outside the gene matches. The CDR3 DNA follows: TGTGCCAGCAGCTTAGGGGCCAGGGGGCGAGGCTATGGCTACACCTTC. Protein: CASSLGARGRGYGYTF.

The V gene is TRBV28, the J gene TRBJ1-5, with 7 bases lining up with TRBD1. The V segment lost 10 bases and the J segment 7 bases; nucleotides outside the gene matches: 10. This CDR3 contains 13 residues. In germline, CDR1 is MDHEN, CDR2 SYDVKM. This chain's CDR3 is CAISQDRSQPQHF. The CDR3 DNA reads TGTGCCATATCCCAGGACAGGTCCCAGCCCCAGCATTTT.

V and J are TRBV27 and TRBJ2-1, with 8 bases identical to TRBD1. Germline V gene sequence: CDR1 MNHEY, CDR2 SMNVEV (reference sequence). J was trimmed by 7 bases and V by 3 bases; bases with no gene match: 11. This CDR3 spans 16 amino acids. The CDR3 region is CASSFLPTGVGNEQFF. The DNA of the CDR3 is TGTGCCAGCAGTTTCCTACCGACAGGGGTTGGAAATGAGCAGTTCTTC.

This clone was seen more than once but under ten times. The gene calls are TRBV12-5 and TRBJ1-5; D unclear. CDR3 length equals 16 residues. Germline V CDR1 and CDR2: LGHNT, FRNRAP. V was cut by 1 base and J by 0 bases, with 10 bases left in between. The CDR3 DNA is TGTGCTAGTGGTTTGGCTGAGGGCTATAGCAATCAGCCCCAGCATTTT. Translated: CASGLAEGYSNQPQHF.